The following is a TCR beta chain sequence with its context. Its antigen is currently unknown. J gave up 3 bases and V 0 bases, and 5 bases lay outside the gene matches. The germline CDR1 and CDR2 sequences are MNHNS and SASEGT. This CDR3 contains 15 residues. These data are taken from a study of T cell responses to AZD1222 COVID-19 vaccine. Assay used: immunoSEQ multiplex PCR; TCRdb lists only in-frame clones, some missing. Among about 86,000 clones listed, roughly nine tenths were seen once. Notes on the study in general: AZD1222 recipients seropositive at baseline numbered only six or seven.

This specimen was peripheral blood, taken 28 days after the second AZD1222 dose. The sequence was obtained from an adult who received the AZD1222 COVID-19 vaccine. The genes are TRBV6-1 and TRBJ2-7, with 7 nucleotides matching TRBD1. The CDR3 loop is CASSEARTGGYEQYV. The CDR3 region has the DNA TGTGCCAGCAGTGAAGCGAGGACAGGCGGCTACGAGCAGTACGTC.